This TCR beta chain was obtained from a study of molecular identifiers for immune sequencing clone quantification (dated by TCRdb to 2017 to 2018). Regarding the study in general: For a replicate experiment, RNA from roughly 20,000 or 100,000 naive CD8 T cells was divided into five aliquots, and four of the five aliquots were sequenced. This methods study benchmarked molecular-identifier clustering-based TCR repertoire sequencing (MIDCIRS) and TCR RNA copy counting, using CD8 T cells to do so.

Libraries of naive CD8 T cells were generated from around 20,000 to 1,000,000 sorted cells, with 10%, 30% or 50% of the purified RNA used. Naive CD8 T cells were FACS-sorted as CD8+CD4-CCR7+CD45RA+ on a BD FACSAria II into RLT Plus buffer. Under 11 TCR copies' worth of Jurkat RNA were spiked into about 20,000-1,100,000 naive CD8 T cell samples to test detection sensitivity. CD8 T cells were enriched using RosetteSep CD8+ T Cell Enrichment Cocktail and Ficoll-Paque, and the enriched cells then underwent ACK red cell lysis. This clonotype was recorded at least ten times. Its antigen is not yet known. Nothing much larger sits one base from this clone, and base qualities are not available. Study-wide conclusions, independent of this receptor: Spiked-in Jurkat TCR RNA (approximately 10 copies' worth), which is not part of the donor repertoire, was contained in the naive libraries. Highly expanded clone sizes could be underestimated if identical TCR molecules share a barcode. In CMV-specific effector cells, over 97% of molecules were held by clones above 20 RNA copies, whereas under 1% of molecules were held by such clones in naive cells. When barcode sub-clustering was not used, chimeric consensus sequences inflated TCR diversity, with chimeras reaching as high as 47%. Spiked-in Jurkat TCR RNA equal to a single cell's worth was reported to be detectable even within 1,200,000 naive CD8 T cells. Modeling estimated approximately 3 recovered TCR RNA copies per cell, compared with about ten by digital PCR, which implies roughly 30% capture efficiency.

The CDR3 goes from the cysteine to the phenylalanine over 11 residues. CDR3 DNA is the only sequence kept; it has 33 bases, read in frame from the first base. The germline V gene supplies CDR1 SGDLS and CDR2 YYNGEE. The V end loses 5 bases and the J end loses 5 bases, and a stretch of 5 bases separates them. Receptor libraries were prepared by PCR. Sequencing used an Illumina HiSeq 4000. Bulk TCR libraries were prepared as previously described, using TCR primers listed in Table S5. Purification of total RNA was performed with the Qiagen AllPrep DNA/RNA kit. Reads from multiple sequencing runs of the same library were pooled before analysis. The authors' analysis ran thus. Only reads with exact TCR constant sequence were kept, trimmed to 150 nt, and grouped by their 12-nt molecular barcodes. Reads inside each barcode group were sub-clustered using a 15% Levenshtein threshold, and a quality-weighted consensus sequence was constructed for each RNA molecule. Non-functional sequences were removed, as were lower-count sequences one edit away from another. Barcode sub-clusters with fewer than 20% of the maximum read count were removed, based on fitting two negative binomial distributions. TCRdb took the public reads, trimmed them with fastp at Q25, ran MiXCR for clone calling and kept in-frame beta chains. Merged by CDR3 protein, the rows form single entries marked with the most common genes and DNA. These V and J calls derive from TCRdb rather than the authors' analysis. In all, the sample holds more than 10,000 distinct CDR3 sequences, and about 17% of those were seen once. The ten largest account for 1.4% to 1.5% of the sample.

This receptor was identified in a human donor in good health. Some libraries in this study had Jurkat cell RNA spiked in. In this chain, TRBV9 is recombined with TRBJ2-1, with an unclear D gene assignment. Sequences were obtained from naive CD8+ T cells from blood, with Jurkat cell RNA spiked in. According to the study, the label for this sample's cell subset or site signals: FACS-sorted CD8+CD4-CCR7+CD45RA+ naive T cells. Here the CDR3 is given as CASSRNNEQFF. The DNA sequence is given as TGTGCCAGCAGTAGGAACAATGAGCAGTTCTTC.